The 20 T cell receptor beta chains presented below share a single source sample, sequenced in a study of metastatic and nonmetastatic thyroid tumors. From the PCR reads, TCRdb re-called clones with MiXCR. The profile shows over 10,000 clones, around 20% of them singletons. Thyroid surgery was performed in patients who had received no treatment beforehand. Material: adjacent normal tissue. The receptor set was obtained from a female donor with papillary thyroid cancer or a benign thyroid nodule (not recorded which). Some clones in this sample may be carry-over from other donors' samples.

This clone was counted at least ten times. The chain carries TRBV20-1 and TRBJ1-5; D gene unclear. V dropped 1 base and J dropped 7 bases, with 14 bases sitting between them. The CDR3 has 14 residues. Germline lookup yields CDR1 DFQATT and CDR2 SNEGSKA (reference sequence). CDR3 nucleotides: TGCAGTGCTAGAGGCGCAGGCGTCGGACAGCCCCAGCATTTT. Translation gives CSARGAGVGQPQHF.

The chain recombines TRBV7-2 with TRBJ2-1; 10 nucleotides line up with TRBD2. The CDR3 length is 17 residues. The V gene's germline CDR1 is SGHTA and CDR2 FQGNSA. V lost 3 bases and J lost 9; bases outside the gene matches: 14. In DNA, the CDR3 is TGTGCCAGCAGCTTGGCCGGTTGGAGCGGGAGGGCCTTTGAGCAGTTCTTC. It encodes CASSLAGWSGRAFEQFF.

The V call is TRBV28, the J call TRBJ2-5; D is perhaps TRBD2 (6 bases). CDR1 MDHEN and CDR2 SYDVKM come from the germline V gene. This CDR3 contains 13 residues. V was trimmed by 4 bases and J by 5 bases, leaving 11 bases between them. CDR3 residues: CASSSGGRETQYF. DNA of the CDR3: TGTGCCAGCAGTTCCGGAGGGCGGGAGACCCAGTACTTC. The full variable domain, its missing parts supplied by reference TRBV28 and TRBJ2-5, is DVKVTQSSRYLVKRTGEKVFLECVQDMDHENMFWYRQDPGLGLRLIYFSYDVKMKEKGDIPEGYSVSREKKERFSLILESASTNQTSMYLCASSSGGRETQYFGPGTRLLVL.

In this sample, this clone is medium-sized. The gene calls are TRBV27 and TRBJ2-7; D uncertain. V was shortened by 2 bases and J by 4 bases, with 12 bases between the two germline ends. CDR3 length: 14 residues. The germline V gene encodes CDR1 MNHEY and CDR2 SMNVEV (reference sequence). CDR3 loop: CASSLRAKSYEQYF. The CDR3 DNA sequence: TGTGCCAGCAGTTTAAGAGCAAAAAGTTACGAGCAGTACTTC.

Written as DNA, the CDR3 is TGTGCCAGCAGCCGACCGGGACTAGCGGGATATGAGCAGTTCTTC. Encoded protein: CASSRPGLAGYEQFF. The rearrangement uses TRBV28 and TRBJ2-1, with TRBD2 identical over 13 bases. J was trimmed by 8 bases and V by 6 bases; bases with no gene match: 7. Germline V gene sequence: CDR1 MDHEN, CDR2 SYDVKM. CDR3 length equals 15 residues.

This clone was seen a few times. The rearrangement uses TRBV27 and TRBJ1-3; D possibly corresponds to TRBD1 (5 bases). V was cut by 2 bases and J by 6 bases, with 11 bases left in between. Germline-derived CDR1 and CDR2 are MNHEY and SMNVEV (reference sequence). The CDR3 runs 14 residues. In DNA, the CDR3 is TGTGCCAGCAGTTTAAGTGGGGCCGCAAACACCATATATTTT. This sequence encodes CASSLSGAANTIYF.

The sample holds many counts of this clone. The chain recombines TRBV7-9 with TRBJ2-5, with 11 positions matching TRBD2. The germline CDR1 and CDR2 sequences are SEHNR and FQNEAQ (reference sequence). The CDR3 runs 15 residues. J lost 4 bases, V lost 1 base, and 2 bases had no gene match. The CDR3 region has the DNA TGTGCCAGCAGCTTAGAACTAGCGGGAGTAGAGACCCAGTACTTC. Translating it yields CASSLELAGVETQYF. The entire variable domain, with the rest obtained from reference TRBV7-9 and TRBJ2-5, is as follows: DTGVSQNPRHKITKRGQNVTFRCDPISEHNRLYWYRQTLGQGPEFLTYFQNEAQLEKSRLLSDRFSAERPKGSFSTLEIQRTEQGDSAMYLCASSLELAGVETQYFGPGTRLLVL.

By sample share, this clone is medium-sized. The chain joins TRBV6-1 to TRBJ2-7; unclear D gene. This CDR3 has 12 residues. Germline V gene sequence: CDR1 MNHNS, CDR2 SASEGT. V lost 2 bases and J 6 bases, leaving 8 bases between the germline ends. CDR3 sequence: CASSEMWSEQYF. The CDR3, as DNA: TGTGCCAGCAGTGAAATGTGGTCCGAGCAGTACTTC.

In this sample, this clone turned up a few times. The rearrangement joins TRBV10-3 to TRBJ1-1; 10 bases agree with TRBD1. The germline gives CDR1 ENHRY, CDR2 SYGVKD. The CDR3 covers 16 residues. With 0 bases clipped from V and 11 bases from J, the junction kept 12 bases outside the gene matches. The CDR3 DNA is TGTGCCATCAGTGAGTCGGCAGACAGGGGGCCCCGCGGGGCTTTCTTT. It is translated as CAISESADRGPRGAFF.

The chain carries TRBV5-1 and TRBJ1-1, with D maybe TRBD1 (6 bases). CDR1 is SGHRS and CDR2 is YFSETQ in the germline V gene. The CDR3 is made up of 14 amino acids. The V end was cut by 2 bases, the J end by 1 base, with 9 bases between. CDR3 coding DNA: TGCGCCAGCAGCTTCACAGGGCAGAACACTGAAGCTTTCTTT. Its protein is CASSFTGQNTEAFF.

This clone was observed many times. This chain uses TRBV7-8 with TRBJ2-5, with D perhaps matching TRBD2 (5 bases). This CDR3 spans 15 amino acids. V dropped 5 bases and J dropped 5 bases, with 18 bases sitting between them. Germline assignment: CDR1 SGHVS and CDR2 FQNEAQ. CDR3 sequence reads: CASSLVVRTLETQYF. Here the CDR3 DNA reads TGTGCCAGCAGCCTGGTTGTGCGGACTTTGGAGACCCAGTACTTC.

The chain joins TRBV5-1 to TRBJ2-7; 8 nucleotides match TRBD1. This CDR3 contains 14 residues. CDR1 is SGHRS, CDR2 YFSETQ, per germline. The V gene end was trimmed by 2 bases and the J gene end by 1 base; junction bases not matched to a gene: 2. The CDR3 region is CASSLWTGSYEQYF. The CDR3, as DNA: TGCGCCAGCAGCTTATGGACAGGGTCCTACGAGCAGTACTTC.

This chain uses TRBV2 with TRBJ1-1; D may be TRBD1 (6 bases). V shed 5 bases and J shed 6 bases, with 13 bases lying between them. This CDR3 is 13 amino acids long. Germline V gene sequence: CDR1 SNHLY, CDR2 FYNNEI. As DNA, the CDR3 is TGTGCCAGCAGTTACATACAGGGAGCTGAAGCTTTCTTT. This sequence encodes CASSYIQGAEAFF.

This clone was observed many times. V gene TRBV11-2 combines with J gene TRBJ1-1; TRBD1 matches 8 bases. V lost 0 bases, J lost 1 base, and 7 bases stayed unmatched. The CDR3 spans 17 residues. Germline V CDR1 and CDR2: SGHAT, FQNNGV. This CDR3 reads CASSLDEDGTGNTEAFF. CDR3 bases: TGTGCCAGCAGCTTAGATGAAGACGGGACAGGGAACACTGAAGCTTTCTTT.

Judged by abundance, this clone is medium-sized. The chain uses TRBV11-2 and TRBJ2-7; the D is unclear. Germline CDR1 and CDR2: SGHAT and FQNNGV. V dropped 2 bases and J dropped 3 bases, with 2 bases sitting between them. This CDR3 is built from 11 residues. The CDR3 DNA sequence: TGTGCCAGCAGCTTAATCTACGAGCAGTACTTC. This encodes CASSLIYEQYF. Combining the CDR3 with reference TRBV11-2 and TRBJ2-7 gives the whole variable domain EAGVAQSPRYKIIEKRQSVAFWCNPISGHATLYWYQQILGQGPKLLIQFQNNGVVDDSQLPKDRFSAERLKGVDSTLKIQPAKLEDSAVYLCASSLIYEQYFGPGTRLTVT.

Only a few counts were recorded for this clone. V is TRBV6-1 and J is TRBJ2-7; possibly TRBD2 for D (6 bases). Germline V gene data show CDR1 as MNHNS and CDR2 as SASEGT. This CDR3 spans 13 amino acids. The ends were cut back, 7 bases at V and 6 bases at J, with 16 bases in the middle. The CDR3 region is CASTAPGVCEQYF. CDR3 sequence (DNA): TGTGCCAGCACCGCCCCGGGGGTCTGCGAGCAGTACTTC.

The chain has TRBV5-1 and TRBJ1-1, with D hard to call. The CDR3 extends over 14 amino acids. The ends were cut back, 4 bases at V and 7 bases at J, with 17 bases in the middle. Germline-derived CDR1 and CDR2 are SGHRS and YFSETQ. The CDR3 sequence is CASSLGGPAGEAFF. CDR3 coding DNA: TGCGCCAGCAGCCTCGGAGGGCCCGCGGGTGAAGCTTTCTTT.

This chain uses TRBV7-3 with TRBJ2-1, with a tentative D call TRBD2 (6 bases). Germline V gene lookup returns CDR1 SGHTA and CDR2 FQGTGA. V dropped 1 base and J dropped 5 bases, with 15 bases sitting between them. The CDR3 spans 16 residues. CDR3 residues: CASSLRAGSGHNEQFF. The CDR3 nucleotides are TGTGCCAGCAGCTTAAGGGCCGGGAGCGGACACAATGAGCAGTTCTTC.

This clone occurred a few times. A much larger clone differs from this one at a single base, so this may be a read error. The CDR3 ends on some other residue instead of the conserved phenylalanine or tryptophan, so this is likely a read error. This sequence joins TRBV29-1 and TRBJ1-3; a possible D gene is TRBD1 (5 bases). The CDR3 extends over 13 amino acids. Germline lookup yields CDR1 SQVTM and CDR2 ANQGSEA. This chain's CDR3 is CSARGSSGDTIYS. DNA for the CDR3: TGCAGCGCCCGGGGCAGCTCTGGAGACACCATATATTCT.

V gene TRBV27 combines with J gene TRBJ2-1; perhaps D is TRBD1 or TRBD2 (5 bases each). V was trimmed by 6 bases and J by 2 bases, leaving 14 bases between them. The CDR3 sequence is 15 residues long. The germline CDR1 and CDR2 sequences are MNHEY and SMNVEV (reference sequence). The CDR3 nucleotides read TGTGCCAGCAGCCGCCGGGACCGAGCCTACAATGAGCAGTTCTTC. Encoded protein: CASSRRDRAYNEQFF.